The 7 T cell receptor beta chains presented below share a single source sample, sequenced in a study of cytomegalovirus exposure and HLA in healthy donors. 60 Vbeta and 13 Jbeta primers were used in PCR. Sequenced by immunoSEQ multiplex PCR; TCRdb stores in-frame clones only, minus some. Here the sample spans more than 60,000 clones, approximately 72% being singletons. Sequencing used PBMCs. The receptors shown here come from a woman in her 40s in good health and CMV-seropositive.

V usage is TRBV6-5 and J usage is TRBJ2-2; 12 nucleotides align to TRBD2. The CDR3 covers 16 residues. V lost 4 bases, J lost 5 bases, and 5 bases stayed unmatched. Germline CDR1 is MNHEY and CDR2 is SVGAGI. This CDR3 reads CASSLTSGGLTGELFF. CDR3 nucleotides: TGTGCCAGCAGTTTGACTAGCGGGGGACTAACCGGGGAGCTGTTTTTT.

This clone was counted a few times. The chain is built from TRBV11-2 and TRBJ1-3, with D tentatively TRBD1 (5 bases). The CDR3 runs to 15 residues. Germline loops: CDR1 SGHAT, CDR2 FQNNGV. Trimming removed 5 bases at V and 6 bases at J, with 17 bases between. CDR3 protein: CASSEGLLGENTIYF. The CDR3 nucleotides are TGTGCCAGCAGCGAGGGACTCTTGGGGGAAAACACCATATATTTT.

The rearrangement links TRBV30 to TRBJ1-6; D ambiguous. The CDR3 has 12 residues. Trimming stripped 5 bases from V and 10 bases from J, with 12 bases between. Germline assignment: CDR1 GTSNPN and CDR2 SVGIG (reference sequence). The CDR3 sequence is CAWGLTDSPLHF. In DNA form, the CDR3 reads TGTGCCTGGGGACTTACGGACTCACCCCTCCACTTT.

The CDR3 protein is CASSLNRGNEKLFF. CDR3 DNA sequence: TGCGCCAGCAGCTTGAATAGGGGGAATGAAAAACTGTTTTTT. The chain is built from TRBV5-1 and TRBJ1-4, with D possibly matching TRBD1 (6 bases). V was cut by 1 base and J by 5 bases, with 9 bases left in between. The CDR3 is made up of 14 amino acids. Germline-derived CDR1 and CDR2 are SGHRS and YFSETQ.

The J gene is TRBJ2-1, the V gene TRBV28, with a possible D match to TRBD1 (5 bases). Germline-derived CDR1 and CDR2 are MDHEN and SYDVKM. Between the trimmed V and J ends, which lost 8 bases and 4 bases, there was a span of 12 bases. The CDR3 runs to 13 residues. CDR3 coding DNA: TGTGCCAGCGACAGCGTACTATACAATGAGCAGTTCTTC. Translated: CASDSVLYNEQFF. Using reference TRBV28 and TRBJ2-1 for the parts outside the CDR3, the full variable domain is DVKVTQSSRYLVKRTGEKVFLECVQDMDHENMFWYRQDPGLGLRLIYFSYDVKMKEKGDIPEGYSVSREKKERFSLILESASTNQTSMYLCASDSVLYNEQFFGPGTRLTVL.

This clone was found a few times. The chain joins TRBV13 to TRBJ2-1; D may be TRBD2 (5 bases). There are 12 residues in the CDR3. The ends were cut back, 5 bases at V and 8 bases at J, with 10 bases in the middle. Germline CDR1 and CDR2: PRHDT and FYEKMQ (reference sequence). DNA of the CDR3: TGTGCCAGCAGCACAAGCGGCGATGAGCAGTTCTTC. Translating gives CASSTSGDEQFF.

This sequence joins TRBV28 and TRBJ1-3; no definite D call. The CDR3 consists of 14 residues. Between the trimmed V and J ends, which lost 2 bases and 8 bases, there was a span of 13 bases. Germline values: CDR1 MDHEN, CDR2 SYDVKM. The chain's CDR3 is CASSLGVGRHTIYF. The CDR3 region has the DNA TGTGCCAGCAGTTTAGGGGTAGGGAGGCACACCATATATTTT.